This T cell receptor (beta chain) was recovered during a study of shared clonotypes between healthy human individuals. Assay: immunoSEQ multiplex PCR; the TCRdb copy retains only in-frame clones and omits some. The sample lists about 2.4 million clones, 93% occurring once. The V gene lost 0 bases and the J gene lost 0 bases, with 3 bases spanning the gap. Germline values: CDR1 SGHRS, CDR2 YFSETQ. This CDR3 has 13 amino acids. As to this clone: This sample also contains other DNA sequences that code for the same CDR3.

The material sequenced was naive CD4+ T cells from PBMCs. Subset denoted: CD45RA+ positively selected. The V call is TRBV5-1, the J call TRBJ1-2, with D uncertain. This TCR derives from a man between 18 and 35 years old in good health. Some clones in this sample may be carry-over from other donors' samples. The DNA of the CDR3 is TGCGCCAGCAGCTTGGAATCTAACTATGGCTACACCTTC. The encoded protein is CASSLESNYGYTF.